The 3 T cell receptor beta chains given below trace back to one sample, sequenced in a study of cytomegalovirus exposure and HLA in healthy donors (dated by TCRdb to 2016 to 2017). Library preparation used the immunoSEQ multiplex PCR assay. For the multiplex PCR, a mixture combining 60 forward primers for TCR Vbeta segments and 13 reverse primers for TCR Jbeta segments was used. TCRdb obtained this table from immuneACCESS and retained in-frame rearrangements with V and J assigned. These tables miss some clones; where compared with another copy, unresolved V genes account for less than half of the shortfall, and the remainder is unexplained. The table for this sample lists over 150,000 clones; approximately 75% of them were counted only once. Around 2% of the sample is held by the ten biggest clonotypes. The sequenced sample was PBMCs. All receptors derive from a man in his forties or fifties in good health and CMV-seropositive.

CDR3 nucleotides: TGTGCCAGCTCAGATCGAGGGGGGGATTCACCCCTCCACTTT. It is translated as CASSDRGGDSPLHF. The gene calls are TRBV18 and TRBJ1-6, with D possibly matching TRBD1 (6 bases). The V gene lost 5 bases and the J gene lost 8 bases, with 13 bases spanning the gap. Germline V lookup: CDR1 KGHSH, CDR2 LQKENI. This CDR3 contains 14 residues.

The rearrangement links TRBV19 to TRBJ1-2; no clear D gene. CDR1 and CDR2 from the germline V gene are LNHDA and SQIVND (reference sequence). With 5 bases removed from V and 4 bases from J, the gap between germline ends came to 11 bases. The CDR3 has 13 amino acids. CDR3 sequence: CASSWKGAYGYTF. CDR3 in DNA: TGTGCCAGTAGTTGGAAGGGAGCCTATGGCTACACCTTC. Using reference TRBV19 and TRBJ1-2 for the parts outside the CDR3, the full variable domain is DGGITQSPKYLFRKEGQNVTLSCEQNLNHDAMYWYRQDPGQGLRLIYYSQIVNDFQKGDIAEGYSVSREKKESFPLTVTSAQKNPTAFYLCASSWKGAYGYTFGSGTRLTVV.

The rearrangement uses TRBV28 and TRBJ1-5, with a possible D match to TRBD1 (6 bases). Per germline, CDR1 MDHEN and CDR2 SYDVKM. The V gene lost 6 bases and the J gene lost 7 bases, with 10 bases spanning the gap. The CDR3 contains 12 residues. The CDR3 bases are TGTGCCAGCAGAGACACAGGGCAGCCCCAGCATTTT. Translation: CASRDTGQPQHF.